The T cell receptor beta chain described here comes from a study of blood T cell repertoires in COVID-19. Study context: Sources were T cells, B-cell-depleted T cells, or PBMCs; the material itself was cDNA or gDNA.

Enrollment of patients from Seattle took place during active infection, with longitudinal follow-up. The V and J ends lost 5 bases and 3 bases, in that order; junction bases with no gene match: 6. This CDR3 spans 15 amino acids. Germline CDR1 reads LGHDT; CDR2 reads YNNKEL (reference sequence). The authors' processing: Cell counts per sample came from amplifying reference gene primers. TCRdb's table, derived via immunoSEQ multiplex PCR, lists solely in-frame clones and lacks some. D and trimming were read from the DNA, whereas the V and J calls and clone size are those reported in that table. The repertoire holds about 34,000 clones, approximately 81% seen once, with approximately 3.4% in the top ten.

This TCR was recovered from a man between 65 and 80 years old with COVID-19, enrolled during active disease. The sample comprised peripheral blood. The chain combines TRBV3-1 (or the pseudogene TRBV3-2) with TRBJ2-2; 7 bases match TRBD2. CDR3 residues: CASSGGRGYTGELFF. CDR3 DNA: TGTGCCAGCAGCGGCGGGAGAGGTTACACCGGGGAGCTGTTTTTT.